This note documents a single TCR beta chain sequence. PCR involved 60 Vbeta and 13 Jbeta primers. TCRdb keeps only in-frame clones here, not all; method: immunoSEQ multiplex PCR. The data contain some 190,000 clones, over 65% of them singletons. The data derive from a study of cytomegalovirus exposure and HLA in healthy donors. The germline V gene encodes CDR1 SEHNR and CDR2 FQNEAQ (reference sequence). The CDR3 runs 14 residues. V was pared by 2 bases and J by 0 bases, with 7 bases between. The chain combines TRBV7-9 with TRBJ1-1, with unresolved D. Sequencing was carried out using PBMCs. The sequence came from a man younger than 35 in good health and CMV-seronegative. The DNA for the CDR3 is TGTGCCAGCAGCTTAAACGGTATGAACACTGAAGCTTTCTTT. It translates to CASSLNGMNTEAFF.